The rows below give T cell receptor beta chains drawn from one sample of a study of T cells in Graves' hyperthyroidism and ophthalmopathy. TCRdb re-called the multiplex PCR reads with MiXCR, one entry per CDR3 protein. The table records hundreds of thousands of distinct CDR3 sequences, 11% to 15% of them present only once. Material for sequencing was blood. The origin of the receptors is a woman in her 30s with Graves' hyperthyroidism. Each CDR3 is given with its conserved first and last residue. The D gene is left open where the match is weak. Rows give clone size only sometimes, using once, few, many, or a class for an expanded clone.

size: -; J: TRBJ1-5; D: -; V: TRBV28; DNA: TGTGCCAGCAGTTTATATTCCGTGGGGGGGGCAGGACAGCCCCAGCATTTT; CDR3: CASSLYSVGGAGQPQHF
size: few; J: TRBJ2-3; D: -; V: TRBV20-1; DNA: TGCAGTGTGAAGGGTCCTAGCACAGATACGCAGTATTTT; CDR3: CSVKGPSTDTQYF
size: -; J: TRBJ2-1; D: TRBD1; V: TRBV4-3; DNA: TGCGCCAGCAGCCAAGATTGGAGTCGGGACAGGGGAGCCTACAATGAGCAGTTCTTC; CDR3: CASSQDWSRDRGAYNEQFF
size: -; J: TRBJ1-1; D: -; V: TRBV19; DNA: TGTGCCAGTAGTATAGAAGACCATGGAGAAGCTTTCTTT; CDR3: CASSIEDHGEAFF
size: few; J: TRBJ1-6; D: TRBD1; V: TRBV27; DNA: TGTGCCAGCAGTTTGGGACAGGGGATGTCAAATTCACCCCTCCACTTT; CDR3: CASSLGQGMSNSPLHF
size: many; J: TRBJ2-5; D: -; V: TRBV28; DNA: TGTGCCAGCTTTGAACGGCGTAAAGAGACCCAGTACTTC; CDR3: CASFERRKETQYF
size: many; J: TRBJ2-7; D: TRBD1; V: TRBV18; DNA: TGTGCCAGCTCGTACCGGGACAGAAGCTACGAGCAGTACTTC; CDR3: CASSYRDRSYEQYF
size: many; J: TRBJ2-7; D: -; V: TRBV28; DNA: TGTGCCAGTGCCCCCACTAGACTCGGCGAGCAGTACTTC; CDR3: CASAPTRLGEQYF
size: many; J: TRBJ2-1; D: TRBD2; V: TRBV7-8; DNA: TGTGCCAGCAGCTTAGAGGGAGGGAGTCATGAGCAGTTCTTC; CDR3: CASSLEGGSHEQFF
size: many; J: TRBJ2-7; D: TRBD2; V: TRBV28; DNA: TGTGCCAGCCTACTAGCGGGAGGAGGCTACGAGCAGTACTTC; CDR3: CASLLAGGGYEQYF
size: -; J: TRBJ2-5; D: -; V: TRBV19; DNA: TGTGCCAGTAGTTACCGGGACTTGGAGACCCAGTACTTC; CDR3: CASSYRDLETQYF
size: many; J: TRBJ2-5; D: -; V: TRBV12-3/TRBV12-4; DNA: TGTGCCAGCAGTTCAACCAGACCTGGTCAGAAAAGACGGGAGACCCAGTACTTC; CDR3: CASSSTRPGQKRRETQYF
size: few; J: TRBJ1-1; D: -; V: TRBV7-8; DNA: TGTGCCAGCAGCTTCTCAGGGCAGGCTGAAGCTTTCTTT; CDR3: CASSFSGQAEAFF
size: -; J: TRBJ2-5; D: -; V: TRBV20-1; DNA: TGCAGTGCTAGGGCCTTCGGCCCAAGCCAAAAGACCCAGTACTTC; CDR3: CSARAFGPSQKTQYF
size: medium-sized; J: TRBJ1-2; D: TRBD1; V: TRBV9; DNA: TGTGCCAGCAGCCCGAGGCCCGGACAGGGCGGGGATGGCTACACCTTC; CDR3: CASSPRPGQGGDGYTF
size: -; J: TRBJ2-1; D: -; V: TRBV27; DNA: TGTGCCAGCTCTGCGACTAGGATTTCCTACAATGAGCAGTTCTTC; CDR3: CASSATRISYNEQFF
size: many; J: TRBJ2-7; D: -; V: TRBV6-1; DNA: TGTGCCAGCAGTGTATGGTCCCGGGACCTCTCCTACGAGCAGTACTTC; CDR3: CASSVWSRDLSYEQYF
size: few; J: TRBJ2-7; D: -; V: TRBV7-6; DNA: TGTGCCAGCAGCTTAGGCGTCGGTCGGGACTCCTACGAGCAGTACTTC; CDR3: CASSLGVGRDSYEQYF
size: -; J: TRBJ2-2; D: -; V: TRBV29-1; DNA: TGCAGCGTTAAACTCGTTAACACCGGGGAGCTGTTTTTT; CDR3: CSVKLVNTGELFF
size: many; J: TRBJ2-3; D: -; V: TRBV2; DNA: TGTGCCAGCAGGGGGGACGCCACTAGCACAGATACGCAGTATTTT; CDR3: CASRGDATSTDTQYF
size: -; J: TRBJ1-2; D: -; V: TRBV5-6; DNA: TGTGCCAGCAGCTTGGAGGGCAGGGTGAATGGCTACACCTTC; CDR3: CASSLEGRVNGYTF
size: many; J: TRBJ2-7; D: TRBD1; V: TRBV7-2; DNA: TGTGCCAGCAGCTTGATGGGTCTGGGACAGGGGACGTACGAGCAGTACTTC; CDR3: CASSLMGLGQGTYEQYF
size: many; J: TRBJ1-1; D: -; V: TRBV5-1; DNA: TGCGCCAGCAGTGGACAACAGAACACTGAAGCTTTCTTT; CDR3: CASSGQQNTEAFF
size: -; J: TRBJ2-7; D: -; V: TRBV6-5; DNA: TGTGCCAGCAGTTACGGGGCGGGTGGTTCCTACGAGCAGTACTTC; CDR3: CASSYGAGGSYEQYF
size: many; J: TRBJ1-1; D: -; V: TRBV29-1; DNA: TGCAGCGTTGACAGGGGCCTGAACACTGAAGCTTTCTTT; CDR3: CSVDRGLNTEAFF
size: many; J: TRBJ1-2; D: -; V: TRBV24-1; DNA: TGTGCCACCAGTGATATCGGACGGACCTATGGCTACACCTTC; CDR3: CATSDIGRTYGYTF
size: many; J: TRBJ1-2; D: TRBD1; V: TRBV2; DNA: TGTGCCAGCACCAGGGCGACGATGACAGGGACCTATGGCTACACCTTC; CDR3: CASTRATMTGTYGYTF
size: few; J: TRBJ2-1; D: TRBD2; V: TRBV5-1; DNA: TGCGCCAGCAGTCAACGGACTAGTGGAGGGGAGCAGTTCTTC; CDR3: CASSQRTSGGEQFF
size: -; J: TRBJ2-5; D: -; V: TRBV12-3/TRBV12-4; DNA: TGTGCCAGCAGTCTTCCGGGACCCATGCTGGAGACCCAGTACTTC; CDR3: CASSLPGPMLETQYF
size: -; J: TRBJ1-5; D: -; V: TRBV24-1; DNA: TGTGCCACCAGTGATTTGGAGGGTGGCAATCAGCCCCAGCATTTT; CDR3: CATSDLEGGNQPQHF
size: many; J: TRBJ2-7; D: TRBD1; V: TRBV7-2; DNA: TGTGCCAGCAGCGAAGGACAGGGGTACTACGAGCAGTACTTC; CDR3: CASSEGQGYYEQYF
size: many; J: TRBJ2-1; D: TRBD2; V: TRBV20-1; DNA: TGCAGTGCTAGACCCTCCACTAGCGGGAGCCACAATGAGCAGTTCTTC; CDR3: CSARPSTSGSHNEQFF
size: many; J: TRBJ1-1; D: -; V: TRBV7-2; DNA: TGTGCCAGCAGCTCAACTCCCGGGACTGCAATTGAAGCTTTCTTT; CDR3: CASSSTPGTAIEAFF
size: -; J: TRBJ1-2; D: -; V: TRBV20-1; DNA: TGCAGTGCTAGAGACCCATACTATGGCTACACCTTC; CDR3: CSARDPYYGYTF
size: many; J: TRBJ2-4; D: TRBD2; V: TRBV20-1; DNA: TGCAGTGTCCCAAAAGCTCCGGGACTACAAAAAAACATTCAGTACTTC; CDR3: CSVPKAPGLQKNIQYF
size: -; J: TRBJ1-5; D: -; V: TRBV28; DNA: TGTGCCAGCAGTTTATGGACGGATAACAATCAGCCCCAGCATTTT; CDR3: CASSLWTDNNQPQHF
size: -; J: TRBJ2-3; D: -; V: TRBV7-9; DNA: TGTGCCAGCAGCTTAGCCAGGGGCGCAGGTATCAGCACAGATACGCAGTATTTT; CDR3: CASSLARGAGISTDTQYF
size: many; J: TRBJ2-2; D: -; V: TRBV11-2; DNA: TGTGCCAGCAGCTTAGGGGACCCCCAGCCAAACACCGGGGAGCTGTTTTTT; CDR3: CASSLGDPQPNTGELFF
size: -; J: TRBJ2-1; D: -; V: TRBV7-6; DNA: TGTGCCAGCAGCTTAGTAGGGGGAGAGTACAATGAGCAGTTCTTC; CDR3: CASSLVGGEYNEQFF
size: -; J: TRBJ1-6; D: -; V: TRBV6-2/TRBV6-3; DNA: TGTGCCAGCAGCTCGACCCATAATTCACCCCTCCACTTT; CDR3: CASSSTHNSPLHF
size: -; J: TRBJ2-7; D: TRBD2; V: TRBV20-1; DNA: TGCAGTGCTAGAGTTCCGGGAGGGCCCTACGAGCAGTACTTC; CDR3: CSARVPGGPYEQYF
size: -; J: TRBJ2-1; D: TRBD2; V: TRBV4-2; DNA: TGTGCCAGCAGCCTTACTAGCGGGAGGAACAATGAGCAGTTCTTC; CDR3: CASSLTSGRNNEQFF
size: many; J: TRBJ2-2; D: -; V: TRBV2; DNA: TGTGCCAGCAGTATAGAAACCGGGGAGCTGTTTTTT; CDR3: CASSIETGELFF
size: many; J: TRBJ1-2; D: -; V: TRBV28; DNA: TGTGCCAGCAGTTTACGTCCAGCTAACTATGGCTACACCTTC; CDR3: CASSLRPANYGYTF
size: -; J: TRBJ2-7; D: -; V: TRBV5-5; DNA: TGTGCCAGCAGCCAAAGGGGCCCCACCTACGAGCAGTACTTC; CDR3: CASSQRGPTYEQYF
size: many; J: TRBJ2-1; D: TRBD2; V: TRBV5-1; DNA: TGCGCCAGCAGTTACGGGACTAGCAATGAGCAGTTCTTC; CDR3: CASSYGTSNEQFF
size: -; J: TRBJ2-1; D: TRBD2; V: TRBV28; DNA: TGTGCCAGCAGTTTGATATCGGGACTAGCGGGAGCCCCCTACAATGAGCAGTTCTTC; CDR3: CASSLISGLAGAPYNEQFF
size: many; J: TRBJ1-1; D: TRBD1; V: TRBV12-3/TRBV12-4; DNA: TGTGCCAGCAGTTTAGGGTTCAACAGGGGTCTGTTCTTT; CDR3: CASSLGFNRGLFF
size: -; J: TRBJ2-6; D: TRBD2; V: TRBV6-5; DNA: TGTGCCAGCAGTTACGAACTAGCGGGATCTGGGGCCAACGTCCTGACTTTC; CDR3: CASSYELAGSGANVLTF
size: many; J: TRBJ1-5; D: TRBD1; V: TRBV2; DNA: TGTGCCAGCAGTGACCCGGGACAGGGAAATCAGCCCCAGCATTTT; CDR3: CASSDPGQGNQPQHF
size: many; J: TRBJ2-7; D: -; V: TRBV28; DNA: TGTGCCAGCAGTCCTGGACTTTCACCCTACGAGCAGTACTTC; CDR3: CASSPGLSPYEQYF